This T cell receptor beta chain was observed in a study of CD8+ T cells in alopecia areata. TCR sequencing used cDNA made by reverse transcription of extracted RNA. TCRdb's table, derived via immunoSEQ multiplex PCR, lists solely in-frame clones and lacks some. Altogether over 100,000 clones are present, more than 45% being singletons, with the ten largest covering 0.46%. The treatment here: oral pan-JAK inhibitor, 5-10 mg twice daily. In alopecia areata patients, both lesional scalp punch biopsies and peripheral blood were collected. The germline V and J ends were trimmed by 2 bases and 0 bases, with 13 bases remaining between them. The CDR3 loop spans 15 amino acids. Germline V gene data show CDR1 as GTSNPN and CDR2 as SVGIG (reference sequence).

This TCR derives from a human donor with alopecia areata. The chain uses TRBV30 and TRBJ1-1, with D unclear. The input for sequencing was CD4+ T cells sorted from blood, taken at week 4, from a patient treated with tofacitinib. DNA for the CDR3: TGTGCCTGGAGTCCCCGGTCTAAAATGAACACTGAAGCTTTCTTT. Its protein product is CAWSPRSKMNTEAFF.